Listed below are T cell receptor beta chains from one sample, sequenced in a study of cytomegalovirus exposure and HLA in healthy donors. Clones were read by immunoSEQ multiplex PCR, and TCRdb kept only the in-frame ones, dropping some. The sample yields 250,000 or so clones, 85% to 95% seen once. Input material: PBMCs. The receptors shown here come from a girl aged 2 to 10 in good health and CMV-seronegative. Both conserved end residues are part of each CDR3. The order of the fields is V gene, J gene, D gene, clone size, CDR3 protein, CDR3 DNA. The D gene is left open where the match is weak. Only part of the rows carry a size: once, few, many, or a class if the clone is expanded.

V gene: TRBV28
J gene: TRBJ1-4
D gene: TRBD1
clone size: -
CDR3 protein: CASSPLPGTVNEKLFF
CDR3 DNA: TGTGCCAGCAGTCCCTTACCTGGGACAGTTAATGAAAAACTGTTTTTT

V gene: TRBV13
J gene: TRBJ1-1
D gene: -
clone size: -
CDR3 protein: CASSLASRGGNTEAFF
CDR3 DNA: TGTGCCAGCAGCTTAGCGTCCCGGGGGGGTAACACTGAAGCTTTCTTT

V gene: TRBV19
J gene: TRBJ1-2
D gene: TRBD1
clone size: -
CDR3 protein: CASSTSDRGRANYGYTF
CDR3 DNA: TGTGCCAGTAGTACATCGGACAGGGGGAGAGCTAACTATGGCTACACCTTC

V gene: TRBV6-4
J gene: TRBJ2-7
D gene: -
clone size: -
CDR3 protein: CASSDPGLSSYEQYF
CDR3 DNA: TGTGCCAGCAGTGACCCGGGACTGAGCTCCTACGAGCAGTACTTC

V gene: TRBV7-9
J gene: TRBJ2-1
D gene: TRBD1
clone size: -
CDR3 protein: CASSTSGQIYNEQFF
CDR3 DNA: TGTGCCAGCAGCACATCGGGACAGATCTACAATGAGCAGTTCTTC

V gene: TRBV30
J gene: TRBJ2-3
D gene: -
clone size: few
CDR3 protein: CAWSVQTDTQYF
CDR3 DNA: TGTGCCTGGAGTGTACAGACAGATACGCAGTATTTT

V gene: TRBV6-5
J gene: TRBJ1-2
D gene: -
clone size: -
CDR3 protein: CASSYGPAGYGYTF
CDR3 DNA: TGTGCCAGCAGTTACGGACCGGCGGGCTATGGCTACACCTTC

V gene: TRBV13
J gene: TRBJ2-1
D gene: TRBD2
clone size: -
CDR3 protein: CASSPAGRAENEQFF
CDR3 DNA: TGTGCCAGCAGCCCCGCGGGGAGGGCTGAAAATGAGCAGTTCTTC

V gene: TRBV30
J gene: TRBJ2-5
D gene: -
clone size: -
CDR3 protein: CAWRSPTLETQYF
CDR3 DNA: TGTGCCTGGAGGAGTCCCACCTTAGAGACCCAGTACTTC

V gene: TRBV5-1
J gene: TRBJ2-1
D gene: TRBD2
clone size: -
CDR3 protein: CASSSGLAGLDEQFF
CDR3 DNA: TGCGCCAGCAGCTCGGGACTAGCGGGTCTGGATGAGCAGTTCTTC

V gene: TRBV11-2
J gene: TRBJ2-5
D gene: -
clone size: -
CDR3 protein: CASSPPGLRETQYF
CDR3 DNA: TGTGCCAGCAGCCCCCCGGGTCTGCGTGAGACCCAGTACTTC

V gene: TRBV6-6
J gene: TRBJ2-1
D gene: TRBD2
clone size: -
CDR3 protein: CASSYSGLADNEQFF
CDR3 DNA: TGTGCCAGCAGTTACTCTGGACTAGCGGACAATGAGCAGTTCTTC

V gene: TRBV10-3
J gene: TRBJ1-1
D gene: -
clone size: few
CDR3 protein: CAIGGASTEAFF
CDR3 DNA: TGTGCCATCGGGGGGGCCTCCACTGAAGCTTTCTTT

V gene: TRBV25-1
J gene: TRBJ1-3
D gene: -
clone size: -
CDR3 protein: CASSDPTASGNTIYF
CDR3 DNA: TGTGCCAGCAGTGACCCCACAGCCTCTGGAAACACCATATATTTT

V gene: TRBV19
J gene: TRBJ2-7
D gene: TRBD2
clone size: -
CDR3 protein: CASSGSGSFFEQYF
CDR3 DNA: TGTGCCAGTAGCGGTAGCGGGAGTTTTTTCGAGCAGTACTTC

V gene: TRBV28
J gene: TRBJ1-2
D gene: TRBD1
clone size: -
CDR3 protein: CASSSPYNRDRGLTNYGYTF
CDR3 DNA: TGTGCCAGCAGTTCACCCTATAACCGGGACAGGGGTCTTACTAACTATGGCTACACCTTC

V gene: TRBV4-1
J gene: TRBJ2-2
D gene: -
clone size: -
CDR3 protein: CASSQDRASRTGELFF
CDR3 DNA: TGCGCCAGCAGCCAAGATCGTGCTAGTAGAACCGGGGAGCTGTTTTTT

V gene: TRBV4-2
J gene: TRBJ2-7
D gene: TRBD2
clone size: -
CDR3 protein: CASSQDGGSGRVKYEQYF
CDR3 DNA: TGTGCCAGCAGCCAAGACGGGGGTAGCGGGAGGGTGAAGTACGAGCAGTACTTC

V gene: TRBV27
J gene: TRBJ1-1
D gene: -
clone size: -
CDR3 protein: CASGRNTEAFF
CDR3 DNA: TGTGCCAGCGGGCGGAACACTGAAGCTTTCTTT

V gene: TRBV2
J gene: TRBJ1-5
D gene: -
clone size: -
CDR3 protein: CASTTTALGQLNQPQHF
CDR3 DNA: TGTGCCAGCACGACAACGGCCCTTGGACAGCTCAATCAGCCCCAGCATTTT

V gene: TRBV10-3
J gene: TRBJ1-1
D gene: -
clone size: once
CDR3 protein: CAISASGGTEAFF
CDR3 DNA: TGTGCCATCAGTGCATCGGGGGGCACTGAAGCTTTCTTT

V gene: TRBV5-1
J gene: TRBJ2-7
D gene: -
clone size: once
CDR3 protein: CASSLPMPYEQYF
CDR3 DNA: TGCGCCAGCAGCCTCCCTATGCCCTACGAGCAGTACTTC

V gene: TRBV7-6
J gene: TRBJ1-2
D gene: -
clone size: -
CDR3 protein: CASSLVQRQDYTF
CDR3 DNA: TGTGCCAGCAGCTTAGTGCAGAGACAAGACTACACCTTC

V gene: TRBV18
J gene: TRBJ1-2
D gene: -
clone size: -
CDR3 protein: CASSPSGFGGYTF
CDR3 DNA: TGTGCCAGCTCACCGTCGGGTTTCGGGGGCTACACCTTC

V gene: TRBV10-3
J gene: TRBJ1-2
D gene: -
clone size: -
CDR3 protein: CAISERGIDYGYTF
CDR3 DNA: TGTGCCATCAGTGAAAGGGGTATCGACTATGGCTACACCTTC

V gene: TRBV11-1
J gene: TRBJ2-4
D gene: -
clone size: -
CDR3 protein: CASSLSGFQNIQYF
CDR3 DNA: TGTGCCAGCAGCTTATCAGGGTTTCAGAACATTCAGTACTTC

V gene: TRBV19
J gene: TRBJ1-5
D gene: -
clone size: -
CDR3 protein: CASRSRESVGNQPQHF
CDR3 DNA: TGTGCCAGTCGCAGTAGGGAGAGCGTTGGCAATCAGCCCCAGCATTTT

V gene: TRBV29-1
J gene: TRBJ2-3
D gene: TRBD1
clone size: -
CDR3 protein: CSGGQGFTDTQYF
CDR3 DNA: TGCAGCGGTGGACAGGGGTTTACAGATACGCAGTATTTT

V gene: TRBV2
J gene: TRBJ1-1
D gene: -
clone size: -
CDR3 protein: CASSEREGNTEAFF
CDR3 DNA: TGTGCCAGCAGTGAACGGGAGGGAAACACTGAAGCTTTCTTT

V gene: TRBV5-8
J gene: TRBJ1-4
D gene: -
clone size: -
CDR3 protein: CASSPGSPAANEKLFF
CDR3 DNA: TGTGCCAGCAGCCCAGGAAGTCCGGCAGCTAATGAAAAACTGTTTTTT

V gene: TRBV6-5
J gene: TRBJ1-1
D gene: TRBD1
clone size: -
CDR3 protein: CASIGQGITEAFF
CDR3 DNA: TGTGCCAGCATCGGACAGGGGATCACTGAAGCTTTCTTT

V gene: TRBV4-1
J gene: TRBJ2-7
D gene: -
clone size: -
CDR3 protein: CASSPYRAHEQYF
CDR3 DNA: TGCGCCAGCAGCCCCTACAGGGCCCACGAGCAGTACTTC

V gene: TRBV18
J gene: TRBJ2-7
D gene: -
clone size: -
CDR3 protein: CASSPKVLNDEQYF
CDR3 DNA: TGTGCCAGCTCACCAAAAGTGCTAAACGACGAGCAGTACTTC

V gene: TRBV6-1
J gene: TRBJ2-3
D gene: -
clone size: -
CDR3 protein: CASSEFKDTQYF
CDR3 DNA: TGTGCCAGCAGTGAATTCAAAGATACGCAGTATTTT

V gene: TRBV5-1
J gene: TRBJ2-3
D gene: TRBD2
clone size: -
CDR3 protein: CASSLEGGRSYDTQYF
CDR3 DNA: TGCGCCAGCAGCTTGGAGGGCGGGAGAAGTTATGATACGCAGTATTTT

V gene: TRBV6-4
J gene: TRBJ2-1
D gene: TRBD2
clone size: -
CDR3 protein: CASSRTSGYNEQFF
CDR3 DNA: TGTGCCAGCAGTAGGACTAGCGGGTACAATGAGCAGTTCTTC